This T cell receptor beta chain was identified during a study of blood T cell repertoires in COVID-19. As for the study in general: The origin of the acute and convalescent COVID-19 samples was the United States, Italy and Spain. Sources were T cells, B-cell-depleted T cells, or PBMCs; the material itself was cDNA or gDNA.

The recovered donors of Cohort 3 showed two negative PCRs, clearance, or symptom resolution. The CDR3 is 16 amino acids. V lost 5 bases to trimming and J lost 5 bases; unmatched junction nucleotides: 9. Germline V gene data show CDR1 as LNHDA and CDR2 as SQIVND (reference sequence). Sequenced by immunoSEQ multiplex PCR; TCRdb stores in-frame clones only, minus some. The data contain approximately 350,000 clones, roughly 87% of them singletons. Sequencing was carried out using PBMCs or T cells enriched from blood (not recorded which). The V gene is TRBV19, the J gene TRBJ2-2, with 9 bases aligning to TRBD2. This receptor was identified in a woman in her forties or fifties who had recovered from COVID-19. The CDR3 region has the DNA TGTGCCAGTAGTGTCCATAGCGGGAGCGGGACCGGGGAGCTGTTTTTT. It translates to CASSVHSGSGTGELFF.